This T cell receptor (beta chain) comes out of a study of shared clonotypes between healthy human individuals. Whole-study context: Contributing individuals were two females and a few males aged 18 to 49. Whole-study findings and limits: A handful of donors showed sharing of about 5.5% of naive CD4 clonotypes. Clonotype sharing levels among donors were expected to vary with sequencing depth.

CDR3 size: 12 residues. Per the germline V gene, CDR1 is SQVTM and CDR2 is ANQGSEA. The assay was immunoSEQ multiplex PCR, and TCRdb's table has in-frame clones only and misses some. The top ten hold approximately 0.35% of the sample, which has 2 million to 3 million clones, 80% to 95% seen once. This clone has just one count. Its antigen is not known. The rearrangement uses TRBV29-1 and TRBJ2-3; 10 bases agree with TRBD2. The origin of this receptor is a man younger than 30 in good health. Some clones in this sample may be carry-over from other donors' samples. The specimen was naive CD4+ T cells from PBMCs. Subset reported: CD45RA+ positively selected. CDR3 amino acids: CTTAGGPDTQYF. Here the CDR3 DNA reads TGCACTACAGCGGGAGGGCCAGATACGCAGTATTTT.